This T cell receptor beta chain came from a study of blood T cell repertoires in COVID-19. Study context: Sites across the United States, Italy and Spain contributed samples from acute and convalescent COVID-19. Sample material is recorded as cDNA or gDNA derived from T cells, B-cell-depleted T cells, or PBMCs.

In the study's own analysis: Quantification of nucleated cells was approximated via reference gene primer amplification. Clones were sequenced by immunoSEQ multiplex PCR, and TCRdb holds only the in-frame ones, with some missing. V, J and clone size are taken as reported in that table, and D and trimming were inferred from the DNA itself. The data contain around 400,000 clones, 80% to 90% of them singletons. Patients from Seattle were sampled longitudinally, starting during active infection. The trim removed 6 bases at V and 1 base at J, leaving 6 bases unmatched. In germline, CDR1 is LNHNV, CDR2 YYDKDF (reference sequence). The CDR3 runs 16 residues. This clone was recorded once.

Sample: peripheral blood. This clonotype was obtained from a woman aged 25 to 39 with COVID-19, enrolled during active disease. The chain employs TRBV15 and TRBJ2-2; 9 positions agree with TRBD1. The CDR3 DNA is TGTGCCACCAGTACCCCGGGACAGGGGAACACCGGGGAGCTGTTTTTT. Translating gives CATSTPGQGNTGELFF.